A selection of T cell receptor beta chains follows, all from one sample in a study of T cell responses to AZD1222 COVID-19 vaccine. Libraries were prepared by immunoSEQ multiplex PCR; TCRdb keeps only in-frame clonotypes and omits some of them. The sample consists of 140,000 or so clones, 70% to 90% of them appearing once. The sample here was peripheral blood, taken 28 days after the second AZD1222 dose. The receptors here all came from an adult who received the AZD1222 COVID-19 vaccine. The CDR3 runs from the conserved cysteine through the conserved F or W. A D gene is named only where the DNA matches it firmly. Rows give clone size only sometimes, using once, few, many, or a class for an expanded clone.

>TRBV18|-|-|TRBJ1-5
CASSLTGPIAQHF
TGTGCCAGCTCACTGACCGGGCCAATCGCCCAGCATTTT
>TRBV29-1|-|-|TRBJ1-1
CSVENTGWSTEAFF
TGCAGCGTTGAAAATACAGGGTGGAGCACTGAAGCTTTCTTT
>TRBV28|-|TRBD1|TRBJ1-5
CASSPYRGLEGQPQHF
TGTGCCAGCAGTCCTTACAGGGGGTTAGAGGGTCAGCCCCAGCATTTT
>TRBV7-9|-|-|TRBJ1-3
CASSLALARGDGNTIYF
TGTGCCAGCAGCTTAGCCTTAGCCCGAGGGGACGGAAACACCATATATTTT
>TRBV11-2|-|-|TRBJ1-1
CASRGLGGRGTEAFF
TGTGCCAGCAGAGGGTTGGGGGGTCGGGGCACTGAAGCTTTCTTT
>TRBV5-1|few|TRBD2|TRBJ2-2
CASIGLAGSTGELFF
TGCGCCAGCATAGGACTAGCGGGGAGCACCGGGGAGCTGTTTTTT
>TRBV29-1|-|TRBD1|TRBJ1-1
CSGAGQLNTEAFF
TGCAGCGGTGCGGGACAGCTGAACACTGAAGCTTTCTTT
>TRBV3-1/TRBV3-2|-|-|TRBJ1-2
CASSQESVQPIYGYTF
TGTGCCAGCAGCCAAGAATCGGTTCAGCCTATATATGGCTACACCTTC
>TRBV20-1|-|-|TRBJ2-1
CSALWRNEQFF
TGCAGTGCCTTGTGGCGAAATGAGCAGTTCTTC
>TRBV25-1|-|-|TRBJ2-2
CASSGRRGELFF
TGTGCCAGCAGTGGTCGTCGCGGGGAGCTGTTTTTT
>TRBV6-5|-|TRBD2|TRBJ2-1
CASSSRAGGSYEQFF
TGTGCCAGCAGCTCAAGAGCCGGGGGGTCTTATGAGCAGTTCTTC
>TRBV6-5|-|TRBD1|TRBJ1-1
CASNPGQAGTEAFF
TGTGCCAGCAACCCAGGACAGGCGGGCACTGAAGCTTTCTTT
>TRBV15|-|-|TRBJ2-7
CATSGGGSSYEQYF
TGTGCCACCAGCGGAGGGGGTAGCTCCTACGAGCAGTACTTC
>TRBV5-1|-|TRBD2|TRBJ2-3
CASSSPRTSGGTDTQYF
TGCGCCAGCAGCTCCCCTCGGACTAGCGGGGGAACAGATACGCAGTATTTT
>TRBV4-1|-|TRBD1|TRBJ1-1
CASSRTGTEAFF
TGCGCCAGCAGCAGGACAGGGACTGAAGCTTTCTTT
>TRBV10-2|-|TRBD2|TRBJ2-7
CASGRGRGNEQYF
TGCGCCAGCGGCCGCGGGAGAGGAAACGAGCAGTACTTC
>TRBV27|few|TRBD2|TRBJ2-1
CASFPGTSDYNEQFF
TGTGCCAGCTTCCCCGGGACTAGCGACTACAATGAGCAGTTCTTC